These T cell receptor beta chains were read from a single sample in a study of shared clonotypes between healthy human individuals. Produced via immunoSEQ multiplex PCR; TCRdb's table is partial and in-frame only. The sample lists approximately 1.5 million clones; 95% to 99% were seen once. Sequencing was carried out using naive CD4+ T cells sorted from blood. The receptors were sampled from a man aged 30 to 39 in good health. Both conserved end residues are trimmed from each CDR3. A clone size is listed for some rows: how often the clone was seen (once, few, many), or a class if it is expanded.

TRBV7-9	once	TRBJ2-1	ASSLTGYNEQF
TRBV2	.	TRBJ1-1	ATSLSRAEAF
TRBV29-1	.	TRBJ2-1	SVLRPAYNEQF
TRBV4-1	.	TRBJ2-2	ASSQESGRAPTGELF
TRBV5-4	.	TRBJ2-1	ASSGTSGSSYNEQF
TRBV18	.	TRBJ2-2	ASSPRGQGITGELF
TRBV28	.	TRBJ2-1	ASIEGGPYNEQF
TRBV25-1	.	TRBJ2-3	ASSDRGTTDTQY
TRBV14	.	TRBJ2-7	ASSQRVRGTYEQY
TRBV2	.	TRBJ1-5	ASKAGGYQPQH
TRBV28	.	TRBJ1-1	ASSYRGRRTEAF
TRBV4-3	.	TRBJ2-7	ASSQGTSGTYEQY
TRBV6-1	.	TRBJ2-1	ASSDIVDTGGKEF
TRBV30	.	TRBJ1-4	AWRKQGENEKLF
TRBV25-1	.	TRBJ2-3	ASSDPRKGTDTQY
TRBV5-1	.	TRBJ2-1	ASSLAGVSYNEQF
TRBV10-1	once	TRBJ1-2	ASSDYLNYGYT
TRBV19	.	TRBJ2-1	ASRTREPSYNEQF
TRBV19	.	TRBJ1-1	ASSRLVKNTEAF
TRBV9	.	TRBJ1-1	ASSVVGENTEAF
TRBV7-9	once	TRBJ1-1	AGGTGTGGTEAF
TRBV29-1	once	TRBJ2-1	SVSRTLYNEQF
TRBV2	.	TRBJ2-1	ASRGGGASRGMYNEQF
TRBV5-4	.	TRBJ2-4	ASSEGQGLAKNIQY
TRBV18	once	TRBJ2-1	ASSPLGKYNEQF
TRBV7-6	once	TRBJ2-7	ASSLAVGGGAASSYEQY
TRBV9	.	TRBJ1-3	ASSPVGRSGNTIY
TRBV5-8	once	TRBJ1-5	ASNFGQGKQPQH
TRBV11-2	.	TRBJ2-1	ASTPFGPPNEQF
TRBV7-6	few	TRBJ2-2	ASSSLAGGTRELF
TRBV5-4	.	TRBJ2-7	ASSVLGDVLYEQY
TRBV19	.	TRBJ1-1	ASSDRARWAEAF
TRBV2	.	TRBJ2-2	ASRDVRGGTGELF
TRBV28	once	TRBJ1-3	ASSLSGNTIY
TRBV7-3	.	TRBJ2-5	ASSFESEETQY
TRBV5-5	.	TRBJ2-3	ASSFASQISSDTQY
TRBV5-4	.	TRBJ2-3	ASRTGHKSTDTQY
TRBV2	.	TRBJ2-7	ASSELAGVTYEQY
TRBV27	.	TRBJ1-2	ASSLRGSNYGYT
TRBV7-7	once	TRBJ2-1	ASSPGLAVNEQF
TRBV7-9	.	TRBJ2-6	ASSHYLGSGANVLT